These 20 T cell receptor beta chains were sequenced from one sample in a study of blood T cell repertoires in COVID-19. TCRdb's copy holds only in-frame clones and misses some; the assay was immunoSEQ multiplex PCR. The sample holds about 310,000 clones, 70% to 90% seen once. Specimen: PBMCs or T cells enriched from blood (not recorded which). Receptor source: a man younger than 45 who had recovered from COVID-19.

The V and J genes are TRBV12-3 or TRBV12-4 and TRBJ1-2; 7 bases line up with TRBD1. The CDR3 has 13 residues. V dropped 0 bases and J dropped 8; count of bases not matched to a gene: 3. The CDR3 region has the DNA TGTGCCAGCAGTTTAGCCAGACAGGGAGGCTACACCTTC. This gives the protein CASSLARQGGYTF.

The count of this clone is one. A read error may produce the germline difference seen at one junction end. The identical CDR3 is also encoded by other nucleotide sequences in the sample. This chain uses TRBV3-1 (or the pseudogene TRBV3-2) with TRBJ1-2; D gene ambiguous. The CDR3 is 13 residues long. Germline V CDR1 and CDR2: LGHDT, YNNKEL (reference sequence). CDR3 protein: CASSQGSIYGYTF. DNA for the CDR3: TGCGCCAGCAGCCAAGGGAGTATCTATGGCTACACCTTC.

V gene TRBV5-1 combines with J gene TRBJ2-5; 9 nucleotides line up with TRBD1. This CDR3 is built from 15 residues. CDR1 and CDR2 (germline): SGHRS, YFSETQ. The V segment lost 3 bases and the J segment 3 bases; nucleotides outside the gene matches: 6. For the CDR3, the DNA is TGCGCCAGCAGCTCTAACAGGGGGCTTGAAGAGACCCAGTACTTC. Its protein is CASSSNRGLEETQYF.

The V call is TRBV19, the J call TRBJ2-2; TRBD1 matches 8 bases. Germline trimming cut 3 bases from V and 6 bases from J; bases unmatched to any gene: 6. This CDR3 has 15 amino acids. Germline V gives CDR1 LNHDA, CDR2 SQIVND (reference sequence). The CDR3: CASSMEDRVAGELFF. DNA of the CDR3: TGTGCCAGTAGTATGGAGGACAGGGTGGCCGGGGAGCTGTTTTTT. Supplemented by reference TRBV19 and TRBJ2-2, the full variable domain reads DGGITQSPKYLFRKEGQNVTLSCEQNLNHDAMYWYRQDPGQGLRLIYYSQIVNDFQKGDIAEGYSVSREKKESFPLTVTSAQKNPTAFYLCASSMEDRVAGELFFGEGSRLTVL.

There are a few counts of this clone. Written as DNA, the CDR3 is TGTGCCAGCAGTCTAGCGGGCAGGAGCTCCTACGAGCAGTACTTC. Its protein product is CASSLAGRSSYEQYF. This sequence joins TRBV6-5 and TRBJ2-7; 8 bases match TRBD2. Germline CDR1 reads MNHEY; CDR2 reads SVGAGI. The CDR3 length is 15 residues. Trimming took 5 bases from V and 0 from J; bases not matched to a gene: 6.

In its sample, this clone was seen once. This chain links TRBV9 with TRBJ2-5, with D possibly matching TRBD2 (5 bases). Germline V gene sequence: CDR1 SGDLS, CDR2 YYNGEE. The CDR3 sequence is 13 residues long. V lost 4 bases and J 3 bases, leaving 10 bases between the germline ends. Written as DNA, the CDR3 is TGTGCCAGCAGCCGCGGGCGGGAAGAGACCCAGTACTTC. Translated, it gives CASSRGREETQYF.

The chain is built from TRBV19 and TRBJ1-2; D perhaps matches TRBD1 (6 bases). Trimming shortened V by 0 bases and J by 0 bases, and 8 bases separated the two germline ends. From germline, CDR1 is LNHDA and CDR2 SQIVND (reference sequence). This CDR3 has 15 residues. The CDR3, as DNA: TGTGCCAGTAGTATAGACAGGGGAGCTAACTATGGCTACACCTTC. Protein product: CASSIDRGANYGYTF.

The J gene is TRBJ2-5, the V gene TRBV12-5, with 9 bases that match TRBD2. CDR3 size: 15 residues. Germline V gives CDR1 LGHNT, CDR2 FRNRAP. V was pared by 5 bases and J by 5 bases, with 9 bases of the junction left unmatched. The CDR3 sequence is CASGALAGGWETQYF. As DNA, the CDR3 is TGTGCTAGTGGTGCCCTTGCGGGGGGGTGGGAGACCCAGTACTTC.

Comment on this clone: This is likely a read error, given that the CDR3 carries no conserved phenylalanine or tryptophan at its end. No DNA is shown, since the ends of the CDR3 on it are uncertain; the CDR3 is the one TCRdb lists. The chain is built from TRBV12-3 or TRBV12-4 and TRBJ2-3; TRBD2 was called by the table and not checked on the DNA. The CDR3 adds up to 12 amino acids, both ends counted. CDR3 residues: CASSPPGLAGVC.

The chain is built from TRBV10-3 and TRBJ1-2, with D tentatively TRBD1 (6 bases). Germline-derived CDR1 and CDR2 are ENHRY and SYGVKD. The CDR3 length is 15 residues. V lost 3 bases and J 4 bases, leaving 15 bases between the germline ends. The CDR3, as DNA: TGTGCCATCAGTGAAAACAGGGTTGACCTCTATGGCTACACCTTC. Protein product: CAISENRVDLYGYTF.

The genes are TRBV30 and TRBJ1-1; a weak D match, TRBD1 (6 bases). Germline assignment: CDR1 GTSNPN and CDR2 SVGIG (reference sequence). The CDR3 runs to 12 residues. V shed 8 bases and J shed 4 bases, with 14 bases lying between them. DNA of the CDR3: TGTGCCCTGGTACGGGGGGCCACTGAAGCTTTCTTT. Translating it yields CALVRGATEAFF.

The rearrangement links TRBV27 to TRBJ2-5; 9 nucleotides match TRBD1. Germline V gene sequence: CDR1 MNHEY, CDR2 SMNVEV (reference sequence). This CDR3 spans 14 amino acids. The ends lost 6 bases at V and 2 bases at J; junction bases unmatched: 4. The CDR3: CASRGQGNQETQYF. CDR3 in DNA: TGTGCCAGCAGGGGACAGGGTAATCAAGAGACCCAGTACTTC.

The V call is TRBV7-3, the J call TRBJ1-1; 7 bases are a match to TRBD1. This CDR3 is built from 14 residues. The germline V gene encodes CDR1 SGHTA and CDR2 FQGTGA. Trimming removed 7 bases from V and 0 bases from J; junction bases left unmatched: 5. CDR3 sequence reads: CASTAGGMNTEAFF. The CDR3 coding sequence is TGTGCCAGCACGGCAGGGGGAATGAACACTGAAGCTTTCTTT.

This rearrangement joins TRBV15 to TRBJ1-5; possibly TRBD1 for D (6 bases). Germline assignment: CDR1 LNHNV and CDR2 YYDKDF (reference sequence). Trimming removed 0 bases from V and 1 base from J, with 19 bases in between. The CDR3 is 19 amino acids. This CDR3 reads CATSREGDIFGTSNQPQHF. The CDR3, as DNA: TGTGCCACCAGCAGAGAAGGGGACATTTTCGGTACGAGCAATCAGCCCCAGCATTTT.

The V and J genes are TRBV7-2 and TRBJ1-1, with 7 positions matching TRBD1. The V segment lost 2 bases and the J segment 6 bases; nucleotides outside the gene matches: 6. Germline V gives CDR1 SGHTA, CDR2 FQGNSA. The CDR3 has 14 residues. This CDR3 reads CASSLQGVGAEAFF. The DNA for the CDR3 is TGTGCCAGCAGCTTACAGGGGGTTGGAGCTGAAGCTTTCTTT.

The rearrangement joins TRBV3-1 (or the pseudogene TRBV3-2) to TRBJ2-3, with a weak D call TRBD2 (6 bases). The CDR3 loop spans 15 amino acids. CDR1 is LGHDT, CDR2 YNNKEL, per germline (reference sequence). V gave up 4 bases and J gave up 2 bases, with 13 bases separating them. This CDR3 is CASSPSGGDTDTQYF. CDR3 nucleotides: TGTGCCAGCAGCCCTTCCGGGGGAGACACAGATACGCAGTATTTT.

This rearrangement joins TRBV7-9 to TRBJ2-3; the D gene is possibly TRBD2 (5 bases). The V gene lost 1 base and the J gene lost 6 bases, with 17 bases spanning the gap. In germline, CDR1 is SEHNR, CDR2 FQNEAQ (reference sequence). The CDR3 runs 16 residues. The CDR3 DNA reads as TGTGCCAGCAGCTTAGGCGGGCCTCAATATAGTGATACGCAGTATTTT. Translated, it gives CASSLGGPQYSDTQYF.

V usage is TRBV19 and J usage is TRBJ2-2, with a possible D match to TRBD1 (5 bases). Germline V gives CDR1 LNHDA, CDR2 SQIVND (reference sequence). Trimming cost V 10 bases and J 8 bases, with 20 bases left between them. The CDR3 totals 14 residues. CDR3 in amino acids: CATSGTGAPGELFF. The CDR3 nucleotides read TGTGCCACCTCCGGAACAGGAGCACCGGGGGAGCTGTTTTTT.

The J gene is TRBJ2-1, the V gene TRBV4-1; 8 bases are shared with TRBD1. The trim removed 4 bases at V and 7 bases at J, leaving 9 bases unmatched. CDR3 length equals 15 residues. Germline CDR1 reads MGHRA; CDR2 reads YSYEKL. In DNA form, the CDR3 reads TGCGCCAGCAGCCGGGGACAGGCGGCGGGGAATGAGCAGTTCTTC. The encoded protein is CASSRGQAAGNEQFF.

The V and J genes are TRBV7-3 and TRBJ1-1; D uncertain. CDR1 and CDR2 from the germline V gene are SGHTA and FQGTGA. The CDR3 is 13 residues long. Trimming shortened V by 3 bases and J by 1 base, and 6 bases separated the two germline ends. CDR3 region: CASSFDTNTEAFF. In nucleotides, the CDR3 is TGTGCCAGCAGCTTCGACACGAACACTGAAGCTTTCTTT.